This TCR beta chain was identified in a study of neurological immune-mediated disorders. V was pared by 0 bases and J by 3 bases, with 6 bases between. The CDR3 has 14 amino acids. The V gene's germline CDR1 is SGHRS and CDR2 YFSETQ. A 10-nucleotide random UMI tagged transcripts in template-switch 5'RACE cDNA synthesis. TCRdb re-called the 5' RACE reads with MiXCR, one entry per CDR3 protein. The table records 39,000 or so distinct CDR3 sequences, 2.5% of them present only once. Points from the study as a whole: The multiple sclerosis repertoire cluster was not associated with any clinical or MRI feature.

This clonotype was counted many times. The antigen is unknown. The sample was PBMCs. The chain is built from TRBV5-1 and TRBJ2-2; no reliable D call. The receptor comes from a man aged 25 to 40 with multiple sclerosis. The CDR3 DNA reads TGCGCCAGCAGCTTGGCCGCGGACACCGGGGAGCTGTTTTTT. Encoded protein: CASSLAADTGELFF.